The 26 T cell receptor beta chains below all came from one sample that was sequenced in a study of cytomegalovirus exposure and HLA in healthy donors. It was with 60 Vbeta and 13 Jbeta primers that the PCR ran. Profiled with immunoSEQ multiplex PCR; TCRdb holds only in-frame clones, not every one. Its table records about 46,000 clones. Sequenced sample: PBMCs. The receptors originated from a woman aged 40 to 50 in good health and CMV-seronegative.

The CDR3 region is CASSLGEQGMAYEQYF. CDR3 in DNA: TGCGCCAGCAGCTTAGGGGAACAGGGCATGGCCTACGAGCAGTACTTC. The V gene is TRBV5-1, the J gene TRBJ2-7, with D perhaps TRBD1 (6 bases). The germline V gene encodes CDR1 SGHRS and CDR2 YFSETQ. V shed 2 bases and J shed 2 bases, with 17 bases lying between them. The CDR3 extends over 16 amino acids.

This chain uses TRBV7-2 with TRBJ2-7; 10 nucleotides agree with TRBD1. The ends lost 1 base at V and 3 bases at J; junction bases unmatched: 6. Germline V gene lookup returns CDR1 SGHTA and CDR2 FQGNSA. The CDR3 contains 16 residues. The CDR3 region has the DNA TGTGCCAGCAGCTTAGGCTTAGGGGACAGGGGCTACGAGCAGTACTTC. This gives the protein CASSLGLGDRGYEQYF.

This chain joins TRBV30 and TRBJ2-7; possible D gene TRBD2, 5 bases. V was trimmed by 3 bases and J by 4 bases, leaving 16 bases between them. There are 14 residues in the CDR3. Germline V lookup: CDR1 GTSNPN, CDR2 SVGIG (reference sequence). Written as DNA, the CDR3 is TGTGCCTGGAGCCTGGACTTCATTAAGTACGAGCAGTACTTC. Encoded protein: CAWSLDFIKYEQYF.

The chain uses TRBV6-5 and TRBJ2-1, with D possibly matching TRBD2 (5 bases). Trimming pared 3 bases from V and 0 bases from J, leaving 9 bases between. The CDR3 runs 15 residues. CDR1 MNHEY and CDR2 SVGAGI come from the germline V gene. CDR3 in amino acids: CASSYERTSYNEQFF. As DNA, the CDR3 is TGTGCCAGCAGTTATGAGCGGACCTCCTACAATGAGCAGTTCTTC.

The rearrangement joins TRBV28 to TRBJ1-2; 10 nucleotides align to TRBD1. This CDR3 spans 13 amino acids. The germline V gene has CDR1 MDHEN and CDR2 SYDVKM. Trimming took 7 bases from V and 7 from J; bases not matched to a gene: 6. CDR3 nucleotide sequence: TGTGCCAGCAAAGACAGGGGGCGAGGTGGCTACACCTTC. Translation: CASKDRGRGGYTF.

The rearrangement uses TRBV5-6 and TRBJ2-1; 7 nucleotides align to TRBD2. V lost 2 bases, J lost 6 bases, and 5 bases stayed unmatched. Germline lookup yields CDR1 SGHDT and CDR2 YYEEEE. The CDR3 runs to 14 residues. CDR3: CASSFWEGRNEQFF. The CDR3, as DNA: TGTGCCAGCAGCTTCTGGGAGGGCCGCAATGAGCAGTTCTTC.

The chain joins TRBV7-9 to TRBJ2-7, with a weak D call TRBD1 (6 bases). This CDR3 spans 16 amino acids. Germline V CDR1 and CDR2: SEHNR, FQNEAQ (reference sequence). V shed 5 bases and J shed 6 bases, with 23 bases lying between them. The CDR3 reads CASSPTTGMYFGEQYF. For the CDR3, the DNA is TGTGCCAGCAGCCCAACAACAGGGATGTATTTCGGCGAGCAGTACTTC.

This chain links TRBV28 with TRBJ2-6; a weak D match, TRBD2 (5 bases). Germline values: CDR1 MDHEN, CDR2 SYDVKM. V lost 9 bases and J 0 bases, leaving 21 bases between the germline ends. The CDR3 contains 18 residues. CDR3 bases: TGTGCCAGTGAGGGTCAGGTCCTGAGGCGCTCTGGGGCCAACGTCCTGACTTTC. It yields the protein CASEGQVLRRSGANVLTF.

The chain combines TRBV5-1 with TRBJ2-7, with 10 positions matching TRBD2. This CDR3 is 14 amino acids long. CDR1 is SGHRS, CDR2 YFSETQ, per germline. The ends lost 4 bases at V and 4 bases at J; junction bases unmatched: 5. CDR3 coding DNA: TGCGCCAGCAGCCTGCTAGCGGGAGAATACGAGCAGTACTTC. Encoded protein: CASSLLAGEYEQYF.

This sequence joins TRBV25-1 and TRBJ2-5; maybe TRBD2 (6 bases). V lost 2 bases and J 2 bases, leaving 9 bases between the germline ends. CDR3 size: 14 residues. Germline V gives CDR1 MGHDK, CDR2 SYGVNS. The CDR3 loop reads CASSEGGKQETQYF. DNA of the CDR3: TGTGCCAGCAGTGAAGGAGGGAAGCAAGAGACCCAGTACTTC.

This rearrangement joins TRBV30 to TRBJ1-1; no clear D. V lost 0 bases and J 3 bases, leaving 11 bases between the germline ends. This CDR3 region has 14 residues. Germline V lookup: CDR1 GTSNPN, CDR2 SVGIG (reference sequence). The CDR3 DNA follows: TGTGCCTGGAGTGTCAGATGGAGTGACACTGAAGCTTTCTTT. Encoded protein: CAWSVRWSDTEAFF.

The chain couples TRBV7-9 to TRBJ2-5; maybe TRBD2 (5 bases). Germline V gene lookup returns CDR1 SEHNR and CDR2 FQNEAQ (reference sequence). The CDR3 contains 17 residues. V shed 0 bases and J shed 2 bases, with 16 bases lying between them. As DNA, the CDR3 is TGTGCCAGCAGCTTAGCGCAAAGGAGGACTTGGCAAGAGACCCAGTACTTC. It codes for CASSLAQRRTWQETQYF.

In DNA, the CDR3 is TGTGCCAGCAGCTTACGGGGATTAGCCAAAAACATTCAGTACTTC. This gives the protein CASSLRGLAKNIQYF. The chain links TRBV7-2 to TRBJ2-4; D may be TRBD2 (5 bases). The CDR3 totals 15 residues. Trimming pared 2 bases from V and 0 bases from J, leaving 8 bases between. Germline V gives CDR1 SGHTA, CDR2 FQGNSA.

This chain links TRBV2 with TRBJ2-7; 7 bases are shared with TRBD2. V was pared by 6 bases and J by 3 bases, with 8 bases of the junction left unmatched. CDR1 and CDR2 from the germline V gene are SNHLY and FYNNEI. The CDR3 length is 14 residues. DNA of the CDR3: TGTGCCAGCAGCTACAGCGGGGACGTCTACGAGCAGTACTTC. Residues: CASSYSGDVYEQYF.

The J gene is TRBJ2-7, the V gene TRBV7-9, with a weak D call TRBD2 (6 bases). Germline CDR1 reads SEHNR; CDR2 reads FQNEAQ (reference sequence). The CDR3 extends over 15 amino acids. Trimming cost V 2 bases and J 4 bases, with 15 bases left between them. The chain's CDR3 is CASSLSGSGLYEQYF. Written as DNA, the CDR3 is TGTGCCAGCAGCTTAAGTGGTAGCGGCCTTTACGAGCAGTACTTC.

The V and J genes are TRBV29-1 and TRBJ2-5, with 7 nucleotides matching TRBD1. Trimming removed 4 bases from V and 5 bases from J; junction bases left unmatched: 10. The CDR3 covers 14 residues. Germline loops: CDR1 SQVTM, CDR2 ANQGSEA. This CDR3 is CSVGDRDTGETQYF. The CDR3 DNA is TGCAGCGTTGGCGACAGGGATACGGGGGAGACCCAGTACTTC.

The chain links TRBV6-5 to TRBJ2-7, with 8 positions matching TRBD1. The J segment lost 3 bases and the V segment lost 6 bases, leaving 10 bases of the junction unmatched. The CDR3 runs to 15 residues. Germline V gives CDR1 MNHEY, CDR2 SVGAGI. The CDR3 loop is CASSPKGQAVYEQYF. The DNA of the CDR3 is TGTGCCAGCAGCCCCAAGGGACAGGCTGTCTACGAGCAGTACTTC.

The rearrangement joins TRBV6-5 to TRBJ1-2; 9 bases align to TRBD1. Germline V gene sequence: CDR1 MNHEY, CDR2 SVGAGI. This CDR3 is 15 amino acids long. Losses at the gene ends were 6 bases for V and 4 bases for J; bases not matched to a gene: 9. In DNA, the CDR3 is TGTGCCAGCAGATCCACAGGGGGCGCCGGCTATGGCTACACCTTC. It yields the protein CASRSTGGAGYGYTF.

The genes are TRBV29-1 and TRBJ2-3; 12 nucleotides match TRBD2. Looked up from germline, CDR1 is SQVTM and CDR2 is ANQGSEA. V lost 7 bases, J lost 7 bases, and 6 bases stayed unmatched. The CDR3 consists of 13 residues. The CDR3 region is CSGGTSGLNTQYF. The CDR3 coding sequence is TGCAGCGGCGGGACTAGCGGGCTAAATACGCAGTATTTT.

The rearrangement links TRBV7-2 to TRBJ1-3; D is uncertain. Trimming left V 5 bases short and J 6 bases short, with 8 bases between. This CDR3 is built from 12 residues. Germline V gene lookup returns CDR1 SGHTA and CDR2 FQGNSA. The CDR3 region is CASSAGLNTIYF. In DNA, the CDR3 is TGTGCCAGCAGCGCAGGTTTAAACACCATATATTTT.

V is TRBV7-2 and J is TRBJ2-2; D is possibly TRBD2 (6 bases). This CDR3 comprises 16 residues. V was trimmed by 4 bases and J by 0 bases, leaving 12 bases between them. The germline V gene encodes CDR1 SGHTA and CDR2 FQGNSA. CDR3: CASSSPRLANTGELFF. The CDR3 nucleotides are TGTGCCAGCAGCTCCCCGAGACTAGCGAACACCGGGGAGCTGTTTTTT.

The V and J genes are TRBV28 and TRBJ1-2; 10 nucleotides match TRBD1. V lost 3 bases, J lost 3 bases, and 10 bases stayed unmatched. Per the germline V gene, CDR1 is MDHEN and CDR2 is SYDVKM. This CDR3 is built from 17 residues. Written as DNA, the CDR3 is TGTGCCAGCAGTTTCCTTTTCGAGACAGGGGGCGACTATGGCTACACCTTC. This encodes CASSFLFETGGDYGYTF.

The CDR3 DNA is TGTGCCAGCAGAACGGCCGGAGCGGAATCCGACAATGAGCAGTTCTTC. This translates into CASRTAGAESDNEQFF. The rearrangement links TRBV27 to TRBJ2-1; possible D gene TRBD2, 5 bases. The CDR3 has 16 residues. The V gene lost 6 bases and the J gene lost 5 bases, with 20 bases spanning the gap. From germline, CDR1 is MNHEY and CDR2 SMNVEV (reference sequence).

As for this clone: At one of its ends the junction is not consistent with the germline gene, which may arise from a read error. The chain employs TRBV7-7 and TRBJ2-2, with a possible D match to TRBD1 (6 bases). The CDR3 is made up of 16 amino acids. The V gene's germline CDR1 is SSHAT and CDR2 FNYEAQ (reference sequence). The CDR3 loop is CASSSETGLNTGELFF. The CDR3 DNA is TGTGCTAGCAGCTCCGAAACAGGGCTGAACACCGGGGAGCTGTTTTTT.

The chain is built from TRBV5-4 and TRBJ2-1, with TRBD2 matching over 10 bases. The CDR3 consists of 20 residues. Trimming removed 3 bases from V and 0 bases from J; junction bases left unmatched: 15. CDR1 SGHNT and CDR2 YYREEE come from the germline V gene (reference sequence). The CDR3 is CASSSPVGSGRTGSYNEQFF. In DNA, the CDR3 is TGTGCCAGCAGCTCCCCTGTTGGTAGCGGGAGGACGGGCTCCTACAATGAGCAGTTCTTC.

This chain links TRBV27 with TRBJ2-1, with D possibly matching TRBD2 (5 bases). The CDR3 has 16 amino acids. V lost 4 bases and J 0 bases, leaving 13 bases between the germline ends. CDR1 is MNHEY, CDR2 SMNVEV, per germline (reference sequence). The CDR3 protein is CASSSERRSSYNEQFF. The CDR3 region has the DNA TGTGCCAGCAGTTCCGAGCGGAGGAGCTCCTACAATGAGCAGTTCTTC.